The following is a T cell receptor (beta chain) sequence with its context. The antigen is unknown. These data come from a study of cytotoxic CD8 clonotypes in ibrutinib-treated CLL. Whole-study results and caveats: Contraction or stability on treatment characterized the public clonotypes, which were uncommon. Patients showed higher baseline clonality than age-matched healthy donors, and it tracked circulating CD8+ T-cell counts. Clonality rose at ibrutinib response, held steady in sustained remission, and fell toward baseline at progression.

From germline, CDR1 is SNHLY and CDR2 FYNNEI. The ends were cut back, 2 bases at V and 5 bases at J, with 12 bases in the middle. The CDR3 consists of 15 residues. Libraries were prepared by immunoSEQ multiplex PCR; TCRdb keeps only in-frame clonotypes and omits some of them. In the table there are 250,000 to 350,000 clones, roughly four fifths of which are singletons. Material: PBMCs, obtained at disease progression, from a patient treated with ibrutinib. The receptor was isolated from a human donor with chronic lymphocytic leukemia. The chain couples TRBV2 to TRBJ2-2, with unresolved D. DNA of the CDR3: TGTGCCAGCAGTGAAATGTACTTTTCAACCGGGGAGCTGTTTTTT. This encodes CASSEMYFSTGELFF.